This TCR beta chain is from a study of blood T cell repertoires in COVID-19. Study overall: PBMCs, B-cell-depleted T cells, or T cells provided the cDNA or gDNA that made up the material.

This CDR3 has 12 residues. Looked up from germline, CDR1 is SQVTM and CDR2 is ANQGSEA. Trimming removed 8 bases from V and 5 bases from J; junction bases left unmatched: 8. Authors' analysis steps: Amplification of reference gene primers was used by the study to estimate nucleated cell counts. The data were produced by immunoSEQ multiplex PCR, yet TCRdb's version contains in-frame clones alone and is incomplete. D and trimming come from the DNA, and the V and J calls and clone size come from that table. The sample lists 250,000 to 400,000 clones, over 75% occurring once. Those who participated ranged in age from roughly 18 to 95 years and resided in 20 to 30 US areas. Cohorts were assigned according to the clinical history that participants reported.

Sample: PBMCs or T cells enriched from blood (not recorded which). The J gene is TRBJ2-5, the V gene TRBV29-1; 7 bases agree with TRBD2. The sequence derives from a woman aged 25 to 39 who had recovered from COVID-19. Written as DNA, the CDR3 is TGCAGCCTAAGGATGGGGGGGGAGACCCAGTACTTC. It yields the protein CSLRMGGETQYF.